This record concerns one T cell receptor (beta chain) sequence. Its antigen is not known. This specimen belongs to a study of shared clonotypes between healthy human individuals. Regarding the study as a whole: A few donors shared approximately 5% of their naive CD4 clonotypes. In having few donors, the study represented limited genetic and exposure-history diversity.

Trimming cost V 4 bases and J 3 bases; bases outside gene matches: 11. The CDR3 is made up of 16 amino acids. The germline V gene has CDR1 MDHEN and CDR2 SYDVKM. Naive CD8 cells lacked CD45RO, underwent positive selection for CCR7 and left out terminally differentiated effector memory CD45RA+ cells. The run depth of the assay was deep. Over several immunoSEQ plates, each subset's genomic DNA was distributed in even portions. Sequencing was performed with immunoSEQ multiplex PCR; in TCRdb, only in-frame clones are kept and a portion is missing. The sample has roughly 2.1 million clones; about 93% are singletons.

The TCR originated in a young man in good health. Some clones in this sample may be carry-over from other donors' samples. The chain recombines TRBV28 with TRBJ2-7, with 8 bases aligning to TRBD1. Sequencing used naive CD8+ T cells from PBMCs. The CDR3 DNA reads as TGTGCCAGCAGTTCTGGGACAGGACTCTGGTACTACGAGCAGTACTTC. This encodes CASSSGTGLWYYEQYF.